A single T cell receptor beta chain is shown here with its context. This entry belongs to a study of blood T cell repertoires in COVID-19. In the study overall: Acute-phase and convalescent COVID-19 samples originated in the United States, Italy and Spain. T cells, B-cell-depleted T cells, or PBMCs provided the cDNA or gDNA that served as material.

Germline loops: CDR1 SNHLY, CDR2 FYNNEI. This CDR3 has 15 amino acids. The J segment lost 6 bases and the V segment lost 7 bases, leaving 12 bases of the junction unmatched. Authors' analysis steps: Amplification from reference gene primers served as the basis for estimated nucleated cell counts. TCRdb's table, derived via immunoSEQ multiplex PCR, lists solely in-frame clones and lacks some. The DNA was the basis for D and trimming; V, J and clone size are from that table. The sample carries 200,000 or so clones, around 80% recorded once. Sequencing was done on a sample of peripheral blood. This sequence was found in a human donor with acute or convalescent COVID-19. The donor label of this sample is uncertain. This chain joins TRBV2 and TRBJ2-3; 8 bases fit TRBD2. In DNA, the CDR3 is TGTGCCAGCAAGGTAGCGGGGAGGACCGGGGATACGCAGTATTTT. This sequence encodes CASKVAGRTGDTQYF.